This TCR beta chain was recorded in a study of blood T cell repertoires in COVID-19 (dated by TCRdb to about 2020). For context, the study as a whole: Samples covering the acute and convalescent phases of COVID-19 were provided by collaborators in the United States, Italy and Spain. Samples were obtained from the ongoing ImmuneRACE study (first 160 participants) and from over a thousand subjects provided by 6 global collaborators. The repertoires were made available in a free public database intended to serve as a resource for research on the immune response to SARS-CoV-2. The prospective study material was composed of cDNA or gDNA derived from T cells, B-cell-depleted T cells, or PBMCs. Deeply sampled blood TCRbeta repertoires from subjects exposed to, actively infected with, or recovered from COVID-19 were included in the dataset. The sample metadata nearly always contained a de-identified subject ID, COVID-19 status, age in years and sex. Where available, HLA class I and class II types were taken from metadata supplied by the sample provider and were not determined by assay-based typing.

Participants in the prospective study were aged roughly 18 to 90 years, lived in 20 to 25 United States geographic areas, and enrolled through a virtual design. In the prospective study, cohorts were assigned on the basis of participant-reported clinical history obtained from a screening survey and a study questionnaire. Mobile phlebotomists in the prospective study collected whole blood, serum and a nasopharyngeal or oropharyngeal swab from every participant. Participants in the prospective study had the option to provide additional blood draws and questionnaires over an approximately 2-month period. Prospective study blood samples were shipped either frozen or at room temperature before DNA extraction. Here is what the overall study found, with its caveats: The amount of clinical and demographic metadata varied by source and participant and was provided uncurated.

Germline trimming amounts to 5 bases on V and 4 bases on J, with 8 as the count of junction bases outside the gene matches. The germline V gene specifies KGHSH as CDR1 and LQKENI as CDR2. Inclusive of the bounding cysteine and phenylalanine, the CDR3 is 15 residues long. Of all the DNA, just the CDR3 is kept, 45 bases in frame from base 1. A note on this clone: The antigen this receptor binds is unknown. The input lacks base qualities; no much larger clone sits a single base away.

TCRbeta CDR3 regions were amplified from genomic DNA by means of the immunoSEQ Assay, a bias-controlled multiplex PCR. The authors' analysis ran thus. Within the assay, amplification of reference gene primers was used to estimate how many nucleated cells each sample contained. To quantify the absolute abundance of each unique TCRbeta CDR3 rearrangement, sequence reads were collapsed and filtered. For each sample, productive Simpson clonality was calculated as the square root of Simpson's diversity index across productive rearrangements. The clones in this table, taken by TCRdb from immuneACCESS, are in-frame only. Not every clone is retained; where verified, under half of the shortfall comes from an unresolved V gene, and the cause of the rest is unknown. V and J calls and clone size follow that table, whereas D and trimming were derived from the DNA. The sample table holds roughly 260,000 clones, of which roughly 89% were seen once. Roughly 2.6% of the sample belongs to the ten largest clones.

This TCR was sampled from a woman aged 25 to 39 with acute COVID-19. Recombination joined TRBV18 with TRBJ1-5; the central 7 bases match TRBD1. The sequenced sample consisted of PBMCs or T cells enriched from blood (not recorded which). Here the CDR3 is given as CASSYGTADNQPQHF. The DNA sequence reads TGTGCCAGCTCATATGGGACAGCGGATAATCAGCCCCAGCATTTT.